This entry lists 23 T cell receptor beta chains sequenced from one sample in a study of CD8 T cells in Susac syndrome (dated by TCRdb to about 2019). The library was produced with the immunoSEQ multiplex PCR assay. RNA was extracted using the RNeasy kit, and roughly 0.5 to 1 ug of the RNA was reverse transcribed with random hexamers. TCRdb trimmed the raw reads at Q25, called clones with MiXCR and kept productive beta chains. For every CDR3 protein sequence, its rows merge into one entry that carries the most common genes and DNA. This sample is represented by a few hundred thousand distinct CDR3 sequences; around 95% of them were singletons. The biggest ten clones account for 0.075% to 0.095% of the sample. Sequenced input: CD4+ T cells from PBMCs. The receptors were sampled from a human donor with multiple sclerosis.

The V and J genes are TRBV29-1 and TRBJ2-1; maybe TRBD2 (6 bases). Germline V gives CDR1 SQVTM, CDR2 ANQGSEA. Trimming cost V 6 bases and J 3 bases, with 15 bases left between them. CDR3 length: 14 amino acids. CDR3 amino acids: CSVSTGDLYNEQFF. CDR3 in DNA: TGCAGCGTCTCAACGGGAGACCTCTACAATGAGCAGTTCTTC.

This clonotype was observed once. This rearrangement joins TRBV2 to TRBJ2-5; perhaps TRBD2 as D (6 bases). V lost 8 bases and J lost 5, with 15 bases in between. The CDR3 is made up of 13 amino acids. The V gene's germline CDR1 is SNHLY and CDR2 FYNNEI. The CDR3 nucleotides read TGTGCCAGCTCGGGGGACGTGGGGGAGACCCAGTACTTC. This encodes CASSGDVGETQYF. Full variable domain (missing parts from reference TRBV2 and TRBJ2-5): EPEVTQTPSHQVTQMGQEVILRCVPISNHLYFYWYRQILGQKVEFLVSFYNNEISEKSEIFDDQFSVERPDGSNFTLKIRSTKLEDSAMYFCASSGDVGETQYFGPGTRLLVL.

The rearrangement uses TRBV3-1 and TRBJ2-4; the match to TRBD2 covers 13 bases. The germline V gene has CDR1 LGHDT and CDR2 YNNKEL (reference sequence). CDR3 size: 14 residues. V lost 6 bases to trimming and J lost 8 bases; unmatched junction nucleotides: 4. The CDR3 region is CASRGGLAGYIQYF. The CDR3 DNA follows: TGTGCCAGCAGAGGGGGACTAGCGGGATACATTCAGTACTTC.

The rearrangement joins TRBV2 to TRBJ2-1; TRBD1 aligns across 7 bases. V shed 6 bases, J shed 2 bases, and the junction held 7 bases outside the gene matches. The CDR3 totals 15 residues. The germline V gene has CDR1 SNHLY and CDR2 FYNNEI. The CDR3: CASRPDRAAYNEQFF. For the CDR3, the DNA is TGTGCCAGCAGACCCGACAGGGCTGCCTACAATGAGCAGTTCTTC. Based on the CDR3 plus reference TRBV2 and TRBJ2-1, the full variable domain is EPEVTQTPSHQVTQMGQEVILRCVPISNHLYFYWYRQILGQKVEFLVSFYNNEISEKSEIFDDQFSVERPDGSNFTLKIRSTKLEDSAMYFCASRPDRAAYNEQFFGPGTRLTVL.

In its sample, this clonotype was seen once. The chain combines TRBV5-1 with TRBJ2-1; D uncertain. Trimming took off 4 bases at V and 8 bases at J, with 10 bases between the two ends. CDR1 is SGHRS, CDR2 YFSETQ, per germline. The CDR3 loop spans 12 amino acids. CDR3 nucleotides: TGCGCCAGCAGCCCGACAAGTGATGAGCAGTTCTTC. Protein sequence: CASSPTSDEQFF.

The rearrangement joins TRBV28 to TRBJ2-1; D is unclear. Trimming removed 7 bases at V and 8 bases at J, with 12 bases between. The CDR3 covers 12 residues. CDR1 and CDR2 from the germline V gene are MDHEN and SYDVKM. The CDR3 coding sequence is TGTGCCAGCACCGCCCCTATGGATGAGCAGTTCTTC. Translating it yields CASTAPMDEQFF.

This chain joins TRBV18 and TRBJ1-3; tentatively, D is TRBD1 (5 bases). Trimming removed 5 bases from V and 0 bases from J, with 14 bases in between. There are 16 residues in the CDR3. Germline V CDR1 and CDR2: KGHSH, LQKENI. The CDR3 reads CASSVTGAASGNTIYF. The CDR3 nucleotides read TGTGCCAGCTCAGTTACAGGTGCCGCCTCTGGAAACACCATATATTTT.

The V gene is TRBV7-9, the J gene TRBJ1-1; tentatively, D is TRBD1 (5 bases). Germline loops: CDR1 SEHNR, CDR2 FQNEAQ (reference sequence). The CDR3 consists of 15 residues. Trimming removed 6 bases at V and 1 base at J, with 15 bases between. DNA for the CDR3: TGTGCCAGCAGTCTAGCGCAGGGAAGGAACACTGAAGCTTTCTTT. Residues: CASSLAQGRNTEAFF.

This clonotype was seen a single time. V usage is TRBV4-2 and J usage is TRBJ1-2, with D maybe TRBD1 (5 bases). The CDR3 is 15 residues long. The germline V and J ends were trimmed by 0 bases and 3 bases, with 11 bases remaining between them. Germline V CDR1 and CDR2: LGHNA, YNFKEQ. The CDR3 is CASSQDSDSHYGYTF. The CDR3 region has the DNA TGTGCCAGCAGCCAAGATTCCGACAGCCACTATGGCTACACCTTC.

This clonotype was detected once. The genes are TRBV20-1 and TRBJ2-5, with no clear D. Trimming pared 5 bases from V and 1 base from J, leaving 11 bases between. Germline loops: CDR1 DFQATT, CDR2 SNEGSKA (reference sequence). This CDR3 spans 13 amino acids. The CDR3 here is CSAPLPPQETQYF. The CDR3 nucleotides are TGCAGTGCTCCCCTCCCGCCCCAAGAGACCCAGTACTTC.

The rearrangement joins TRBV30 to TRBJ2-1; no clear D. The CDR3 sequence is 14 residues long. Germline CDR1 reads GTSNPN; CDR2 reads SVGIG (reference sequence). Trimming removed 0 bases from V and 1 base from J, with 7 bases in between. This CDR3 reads CAWSVAASYNEQFF. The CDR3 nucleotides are TGTGCCTGGAGTGTTGCGGCTTCCTACAATGAGCAGTTCTTC. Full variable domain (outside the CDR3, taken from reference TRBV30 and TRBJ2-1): SQTIHQWPATLVQPVGSPLSLECTVEGTSNPNLYWYRQAAGRGLQLLFYSVGIGQISSEVPQNLSASRPQDRQFILSSKKLLLSDSGFYLCAWSVAASYNEQFFGPGTRLTVL.

Here the CDR3 DNA reads TGTGCCAGCAGGATCAGAGCGGTCTCCTACAATGAGCAGTTCTTC. This sequence encodes CASRIRAVSYNEQFF. The V gene is TRBV2, the J gene TRBJ2-1; weak D call: TRBD2 (5 bases). Between the trimmed V and J ends, which lost 6 bases and 0 bases, there was a span of 12 bases. CDR1 and CDR2 (germline): SNHLY, FYNNEI. The CDR3 covers 15 residues.

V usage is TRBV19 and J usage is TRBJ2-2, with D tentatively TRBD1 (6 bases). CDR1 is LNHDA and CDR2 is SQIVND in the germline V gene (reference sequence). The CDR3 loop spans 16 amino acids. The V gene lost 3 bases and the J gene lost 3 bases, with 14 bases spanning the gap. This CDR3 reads CASSISLGQYTGELFF. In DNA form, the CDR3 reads TGTGCCAGTAGTATTTCCCTCGGACAGTACACCGGGGAGCTGTTTTTT.

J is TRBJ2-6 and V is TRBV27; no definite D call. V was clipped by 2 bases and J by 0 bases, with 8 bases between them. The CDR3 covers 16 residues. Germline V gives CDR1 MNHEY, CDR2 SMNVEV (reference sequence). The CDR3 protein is CASSLLPRSGANVLTF. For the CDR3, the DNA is TGTGCCAGCAGTTTACTCCCCCGCTCTGGGGCCAACGTCCTGACTTTC.

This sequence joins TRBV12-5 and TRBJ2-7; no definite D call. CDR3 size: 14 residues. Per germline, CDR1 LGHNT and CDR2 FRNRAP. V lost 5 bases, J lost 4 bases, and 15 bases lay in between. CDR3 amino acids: CASGGSSGPYEQYF. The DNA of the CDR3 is TGTGCTAGTGGTGGATCGAGTGGACCATACGAGCAGTACTTC.

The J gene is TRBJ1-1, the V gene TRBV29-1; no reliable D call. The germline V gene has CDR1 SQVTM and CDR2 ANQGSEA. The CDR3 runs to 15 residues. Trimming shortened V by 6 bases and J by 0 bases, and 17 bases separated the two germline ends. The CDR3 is CSVAPAVSLNTEAFF. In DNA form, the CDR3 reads TGCAGCGTGGCCCCAGCAGTTAGTTTGAACACTGAAGCTTTCTTT. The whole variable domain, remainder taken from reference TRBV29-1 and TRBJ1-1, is SAVISQKPSRDICQRGTSLTIQCQVDSQVTMMFWYRQQPGQSLTLIATANQGSEATYESGFVIDKFPISRPNLTFSTLTVSNMSPEDSSIYLCSVAPAVSLNTEAFFGQGTRLTVV.

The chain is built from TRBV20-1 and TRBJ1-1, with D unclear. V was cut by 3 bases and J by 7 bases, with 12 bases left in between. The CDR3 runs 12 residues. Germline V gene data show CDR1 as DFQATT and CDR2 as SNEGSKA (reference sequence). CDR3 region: CSARRGSDEAFF. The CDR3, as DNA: TGCAGTGCTAGGAGAGGGTCAGATGAAGCTTTCTTT.

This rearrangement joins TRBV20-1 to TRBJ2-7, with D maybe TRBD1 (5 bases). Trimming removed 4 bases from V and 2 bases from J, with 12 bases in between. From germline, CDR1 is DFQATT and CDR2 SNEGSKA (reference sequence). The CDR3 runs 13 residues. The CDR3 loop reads CSANSGKTYEQYF. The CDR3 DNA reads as TGCAGTGCTAACTCAGGGAAGACCTACGAGCAGTACTTC.

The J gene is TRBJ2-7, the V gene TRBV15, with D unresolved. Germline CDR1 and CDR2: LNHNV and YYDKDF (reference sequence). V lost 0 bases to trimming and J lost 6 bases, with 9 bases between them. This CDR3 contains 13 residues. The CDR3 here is CATSRDRTSEQYF. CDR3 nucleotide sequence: TGTGCCACCAGCAGAGACAGGACGAGCGAGCAGTACTTC.

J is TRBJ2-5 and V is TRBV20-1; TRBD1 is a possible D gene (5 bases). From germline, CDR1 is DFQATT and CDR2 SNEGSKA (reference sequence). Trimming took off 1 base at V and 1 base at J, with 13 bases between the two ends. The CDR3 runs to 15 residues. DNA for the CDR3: TGCAGTGCTAGAGGTGGGGCGAGACCCCAAGAGACCCAGTACTTC. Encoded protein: CSARGGARPQETQYF.

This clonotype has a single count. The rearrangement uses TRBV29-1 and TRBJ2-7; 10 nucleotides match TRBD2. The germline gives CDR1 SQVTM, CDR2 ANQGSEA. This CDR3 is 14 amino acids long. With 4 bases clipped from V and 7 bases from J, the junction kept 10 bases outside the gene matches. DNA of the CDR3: TGCAGCGTTGTTCCCCTAGCGGGAGAAAGTGAGCAGTACTTC. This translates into CSVVPLAGESEQYF.

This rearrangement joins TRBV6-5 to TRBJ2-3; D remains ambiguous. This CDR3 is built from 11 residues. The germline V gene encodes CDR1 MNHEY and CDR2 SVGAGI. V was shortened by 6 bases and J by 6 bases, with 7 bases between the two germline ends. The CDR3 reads CASRKVDTQYF. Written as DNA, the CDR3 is TGTGCCAGCAGAAAGGTGGATACGCAGTATTTT.

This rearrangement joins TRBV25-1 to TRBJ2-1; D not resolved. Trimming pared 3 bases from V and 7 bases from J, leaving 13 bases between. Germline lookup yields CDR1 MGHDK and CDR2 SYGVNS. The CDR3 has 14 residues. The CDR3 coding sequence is TGTGCCAGCAGTGACAGCCCGGTTACAAATGAGCAGTTCTTC. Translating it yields CASSDSPVTNEQFF.